These 15 T cell receptor beta chains share one sample of origin, sequenced in a study of breast tumors, draining lymph nodes, adjacent tissues. In TCRdb, the multiplex PCR reads were re-called with MiXCR into one record per CDR3 protein. Of fewer than 300,000 distinct CDR3 sequences in the sample, less than 40% were seen once. Axillary draining lymph nodes of breast cancer patients supplied the node samples. The sequencing sample was made of axillary lymph node tissue. The source is a female donor with breast cancer. Some clones in this sample may be carry-over from other donors' samples.

This clonotype was recorded at least ten times. The chain recombines TRBV27 with TRBJ2-5; D gene ambiguous. Per the germline V gene, CDR1 is MNHEY and CDR2 is SMNVEV (reference sequence). V dropped 1 base and J dropped 4 bases, with 7 bases sitting between them. The CDR3 is 13 residues long. In nucleotides, the CDR3 is TGTGCCAGCAGTTTATACCCAGGAGAGACCCAGTACTTC. Translation: CASSLYPGETQYF.

Comments on this clonotype: This likely comes from a read error, as the CDR3 has no conserved phenylalanine or tryptophan at its end. The V gene is TRBV5-6, the J gene TRBJ2-7; tentatively, D is TRBD1 (5 bases). The CDR3 contains 15 residues. CDR1 is SGHDT, CDR2 YYEEEE, per germline. Trimming cost V 4 bases and J 6 bases, with 20 bases left between them. CDR3 in DNA: TGTGCCAGCAGCGAAAGGGGCCCGGGTGAGGTCGAGCAGTACTCC. Amino acids: CASSERGPGEVEQYS.

This rearrangement joins TRBV6-5 to TRBJ1-2; 10 bases match TRBD1. This CDR3 has 16 amino acids. Germline CDR1 reads MNHEY; CDR2 reads SVGAGI. V was pared by 5 bases and J by 4 bases, with 10 bases of the junction left unmatched. CDR3 nucleotide sequence: TGTGCCAGCAGTCGGACCCGGGACAGGGGTGCCTATGGCTACACCTTC. It is translated as CASSRTRDRGAYGYTF.

This clonotype was recorded many times. The chain is built from TRBV20-1 and TRBJ2-1; 13 positions match TRBD2. CDR1 is DFQATT, CDR2 SNEGSKA, per germline (reference sequence). The J segment lost 5 bases and the V segment lost 5 bases, leaving 6 bases of the junction unmatched. The CDR3 loop spans 15 amino acids. CDR3 nucleotide sequence: TGCAGTGCTCCCAATGGACTAGCGGGAGACAATGAGCAGTTCTTC. It is translated as CSAPNGLAGDNEQFF.

This chain joins TRBV9 and TRBJ2-5; D is undetermined. Germline V lookup: CDR1 SGDLS, CDR2 YYNGEE. This CDR3 is built from 14 residues. The ends were cut back, 4 bases at V and 1 base at J, with 11 bases in the middle. In nucleotides, the CDR3 is TGTGCCAGCAGCATAGAGGCTACCCAAGAGACCCAGTACTTC. It yields the protein CASSIEATQETQYF.

This clonotype was picked up many times. V is TRBV19 and J is TRBJ2-3, with D perhaps TRBD2 (6 bases). V was clipped by 2 bases and J by 1 base, with 13 bases between them. Germline V gives CDR1 LNHDA, CDR2 SQIVND (reference sequence). CDR3 length equals 16 residues. CDR3 region: CASSISSGGGTDTQYF. DNA of the CDR3: TGTGCCAGTAGTATATCAAGCGGCGGGGGCACAGATACGCAGTATTTT.

As regards this clonotype: Since a much larger clone is just one base distant, this may be a read error. This chain connects TRBV11-2 to TRBJ1-6; D gene unclear. Germline CDR1 SGHAT, CDR2 FQNNGV. The CDR3 is made up of 14 amino acids. Trimming removed 1 base from V and 10 bases from J, with 11 bases in between. In nucleotides, the CDR3 is TGTGCCAGCAGCTTAGGCATGGGTACCTCACCCCTCCACTTT. Amino acids: CASSLGMGTSPLHF.

This clonotype was detected many times. J is TRBJ2-1 and V is TRBV5-8; no reliable D call. Trimming cost V 2 bases and J 10 bases, with 4 bases left between them. This CDR3 has 10 residues. Germline values: CDR1 SGHTS, CDR2 YDEGEE. This CDR3 is CASSFHEQFF. In DNA, the CDR3 is TGTGCCAGCAGCTTCCACGAGCAGTTCTTC.

This clonotype was recorded many times. V is TRBV2 and J is TRBJ2-1; 10 bases line up with TRBD2. The germline CDR1 and CDR2 sequences are SNHLY and FYNNEI. V trimming: 7 bases; J trimming: 7 bases; junction bases outside the gene matches: 7. This CDR3 has 14 residues. In nucleotides, the CDR3 is TGTGCCAGCAACCCTAGCGGGAGAAGGAATGAGCAGTTCTTC. Its protein is CASNPSGRRNEQFF.

This clonotype has ten or more counts. The chain links TRBV20-1 to TRBJ2-1, with TRBD2 matching 14 bases. Germline loops: CDR1 DFQATT, CDR2 SNEGSKA (reference sequence). Losses at the gene ends were 3 bases for V and 0 bases for J; bases not matched to a gene: 10. CDR3 length: 19 amino acids. Here the CDR3 DNA reads TGCAGTGCTAGCAGGACAGGGACTAGCGGGAGTCTCTCCTACAATGAGCAGTTCTTC. Translating it yields CSASRTGTSGSLSYNEQFF.

This clonotype has ten or more counts. V is TRBV14 and J is TRBJ1-3; no firm D call. There are 14 residues in the CDR3. Deletions cut 4 bases from V and 0 bases from J, with 7 bases between. Germline-derived CDR1 and CDR2 are SGHDN and FVKESK. The CDR3, as DNA: TGTGCCAGCAGCCTCAGGAGCTCTGGAAACACCATATATTTT. The encoded protein is CASSLRSSGNTIYF.

This clonotype was seen repeatedly, ten times or more. The V and J genes are TRBV7-2 and TRBJ2-6; D not resolved. Per the germline V gene, CDR1 is SGHTA and CDR2 is FQGNSA. V lost 6 bases and J 0 bases, leaving 15 bases between the germline ends. The CDR3 runs 17 residues. CDR3 amino acids: CASRTASASSGANVLTF. CDR3 sequence (DNA): TGTGCCAGCAGAACAGCGTCCGCGAGCTCTGGGGCCAACGTCCTGACTTTC.

Many counts were recorded for this clonotype. The rearrangement links TRBV5-5 to TRBJ2-1; 7 nucleotides agree with TRBD2. This CDR3 has 15 residues. CDR1 and CDR2 from the germline V gene are SGHKS and YYEKEE (reference sequence). V shed 1 base, J shed 8 bases, and the junction held 9 bases outside the gene matches. This CDR3 is CASSLNPAGVDEQFF. In DNA form, the CDR3 reads TGTGCCAGCAGCTTGAATCCGGCGGGAGTGGATGAGCAGTTCTTC.

For this clonotype: The junction departs from the called germline gene at one end, perhaps through a read error. The rearrangement uses TRBV3-1 and TRBJ2-3; 9 nucleotides align to TRBD2. Germline values: CDR1 LGHDT, CDR2 YNNKEL (reference sequence). The CDR3 covers 18 residues. The CDR3 protein is CASSQGLARTTGTDTQCF. CDR3 DNA: TGCGCCAGCAGCCAAGGACTAGCGCGCACGACGGGCACAGATACGCAGTGTTTT.

The CDR3 region has the DNA TGTGCCAGCTCACCGAGGACAAACACTGAAGCTTTCTTT. It encodes CASSPRTNTEAFF. The V and J genes are TRBV18 and TRBJ1-1; tentatively, D is TRBD1 (5 bases). Germline V CDR1 and CDR2: KGHSH, LQKENI. The V end was cut by 3 bases, the J end by 2 bases, with 7 bases between. This CDR3 has 13 amino acids.